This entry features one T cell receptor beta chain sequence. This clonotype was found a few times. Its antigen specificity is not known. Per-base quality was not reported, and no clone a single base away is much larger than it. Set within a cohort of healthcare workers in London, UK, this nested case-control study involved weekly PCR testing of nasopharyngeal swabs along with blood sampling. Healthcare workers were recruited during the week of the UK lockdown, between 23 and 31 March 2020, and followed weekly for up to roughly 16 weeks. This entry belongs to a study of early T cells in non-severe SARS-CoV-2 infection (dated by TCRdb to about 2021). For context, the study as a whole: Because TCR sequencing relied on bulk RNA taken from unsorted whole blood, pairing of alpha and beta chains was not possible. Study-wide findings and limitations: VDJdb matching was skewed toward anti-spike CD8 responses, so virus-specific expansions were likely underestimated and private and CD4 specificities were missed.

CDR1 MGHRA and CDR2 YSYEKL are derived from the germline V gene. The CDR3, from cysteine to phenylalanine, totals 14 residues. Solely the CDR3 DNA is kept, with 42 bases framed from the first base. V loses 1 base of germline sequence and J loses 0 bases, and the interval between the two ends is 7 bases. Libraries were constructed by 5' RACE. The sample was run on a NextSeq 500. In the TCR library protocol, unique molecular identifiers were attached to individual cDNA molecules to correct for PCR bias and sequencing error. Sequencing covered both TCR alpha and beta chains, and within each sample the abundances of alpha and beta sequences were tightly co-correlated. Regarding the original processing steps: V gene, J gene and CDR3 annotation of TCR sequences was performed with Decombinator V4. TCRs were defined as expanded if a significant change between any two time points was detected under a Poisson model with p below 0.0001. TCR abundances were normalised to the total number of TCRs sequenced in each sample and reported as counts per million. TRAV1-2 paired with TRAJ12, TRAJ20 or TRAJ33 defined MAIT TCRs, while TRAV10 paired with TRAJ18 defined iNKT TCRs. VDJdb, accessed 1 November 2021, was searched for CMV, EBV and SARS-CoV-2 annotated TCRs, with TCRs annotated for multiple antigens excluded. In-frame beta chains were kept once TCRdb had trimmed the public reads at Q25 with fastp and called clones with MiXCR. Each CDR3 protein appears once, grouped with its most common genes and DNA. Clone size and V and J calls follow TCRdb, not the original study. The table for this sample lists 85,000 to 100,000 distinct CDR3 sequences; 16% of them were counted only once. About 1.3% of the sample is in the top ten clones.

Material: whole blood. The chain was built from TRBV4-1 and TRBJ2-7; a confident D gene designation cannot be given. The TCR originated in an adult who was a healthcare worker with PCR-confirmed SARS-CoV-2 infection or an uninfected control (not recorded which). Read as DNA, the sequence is TGCGCCAGCAGCCAAGTTCCCATCTCCTACGAGCAGTACTTC. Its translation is CASSQVPISYEQYF.